A single sample is the source of the 30 T cell receptor beta chains below, sequenced in a study of cytomegalovirus exposure and HLA in healthy donors. Repertoires were generated with immunoSEQ multiplex PCR, while TCRdb's copy carries only in-frame clones and drops some. The sample includes over 110,000 clones, more than 75% of them seen just once. The sample consisted of PBMCs. Source of these receptors: a man between 18 and 29 years old in good health and CMV-seropositive.

The rearrangement links TRBV6-6 to TRBJ2-1, with D unresolved. The germline V gene has CDR1 MNHNY and CDR2 SVGAGI (reference sequence). This CDR3 region has 12 residues. With 6 bases removed from V and 0 bases from J, the gap between germline ends came to 3 bases. CDR3 bases: TGTGCCAGCAGCCTCTCCTACAATGAGCAGTTCTTC. Translating gives CASSLSYNEQFF.

The gene calls are TRBV5-1 and TRBJ2-7; possible D gene TRBD1, 6 bases. The V end lost 4 bases, the J end lost 6 bases, and 11 bases lay between the germline ends. CDR3 size: 12 residues. Germline V gene data show CDR1 as SGHRS and CDR2 as YFSETQ. CDR3 sequence: CASSRIGGEQYF. As DNA, the CDR3 is TGCGCCAGCAGCCGCATAGGGGGCGAGCAGTACTTC.

This clone has more than one count but fewer than ten. This chain links TRBV27 with TRBJ2-7, with D perhaps TRBD1 (5 bases). The CDR3 contains 12 residues. Germline lookup yields CDR1 MNHEY and CDR2 SMNVEV (reference sequence). V lost 2 bases to trimming and J lost 3 bases, with 5 bases between them. The CDR3 here is CASSLTGYEQYF. The CDR3 bases are TGTGCCAGCAGTTTAACAGGCTACGAGCAGTACTTC.

The chain employs TRBV30 and TRBJ2-7; a weak D match, TRBD1 (5 bases). Germline loops: CDR1 GTSNPN, CDR2 SVGIG (reference sequence). Trimming took 4 bases from V and 4 from J, leaving 14 bases between them. This CDR3 contains 13 residues. The CDR3, as DNA: TGTGCCTGGACTACAGGACATTATTACGAGCAGTACTTC. Translation: CAWTTGHYYEQYF.

The chain carries TRBV5-6 and TRBJ2-3; 8 bases fit TRBD2. CDR1 is SGHDT, CDR2 YYEEEE, per germline. CDR3 length: 16 residues. V dropped 5 bases and J dropped 2; count of bases not matched to a gene: 10. The CDR3 DNA reads as TGTGCCAGCAGACCGGGGGGGCCGTCGAACACAGATACGCAGTATTTT. Translation gives CASRPGGPSNTDTQYF.

The V and J genes are TRBV2 and TRBJ2-2, with a possible D match to TRBD1 (6 bases). Trimming cost V 3 bases and J 0 bases, with 11 bases left between them. Germline V gene sequence: CDR1 SNHLY, CDR2 FYNNEI. The CDR3 is 16 amino acids. The CDR3 spells CASSERGNANTGELFF. The DNA of the CDR3 is TGTGCCAGCAGTGAGAGGGGGAATGCGAACACCGGGGAGCTGTTTTTT.

The chain is built from TRBV5-4 and TRBJ2-3; 9 bases map to TRBD2. Germline CDR1 reads SGHNT; CDR2 reads YYREEE (reference sequence). Trimming removed 1 base from V and 3 bases from J; junction bases left unmatched: 9. The CDR3 contains 17 residues. CDR3 loop: CASSLTSSGRSTDTQYF. CDR3 nucleotide sequence: TGTGCCAGCAGCTTGACCTCCAGCGGGAGGTCGACAGATACGCAGTATTTT.

The chain has TRBV15 and TRBJ2-1; the D is unclear. V dropped 8 bases and J dropped 0 bases, with 17 bases sitting between them. The CDR3 length is 16 residues. Germline loops: CDR1 LNHNV, CDR2 YYDKDF (reference sequence). The CDR3 here is CATSSELMSSYNEQFF. The CDR3 coding sequence is TGTGCCACCTCGTCGGAGTTAATGAGCTCCTACAATGAGCAGTTCTTC.

The genes are TRBV5-1 and TRBJ2-7; 7 nucleotides line up with TRBD2. The CDR3 runs 15 residues. Trimming removed 3 bases from V and 2 bases from J; junction bases left unmatched: 8. Germline V gives CDR1 SGHRS, CDR2 YFSETQ. The CDR3 reads CASSWGGSGTYEQYF. The CDR3 region has the DNA TGCGCCAGCAGCTGGGGGGGTAGCGGAACCTACGAGCAGTACTTC.

This rearrangement joins TRBV7-9 to TRBJ1-1; D is perhaps TRBD1 (5 bases). There are 13 residues in the CDR3. V lost 6 bases, J lost 5 bases, and 13 bases lay in between. Germline V lookup: CDR1 SEHNR, CDR2 FQNEAQ (reference sequence). The CDR3, as DNA: TGTGCCAGCAGGGGCAGGGAAATGACTGAAGCTTTCTTT. It yields the protein CASRGREMTEAFF.

The CDR3 protein is CASSLPGQPYQHF. The CDR3 region has the DNA TGTGCCAGCAGCCTTCCAGGACAGCCTTATCAGCATTTT. The J gene is TRBJ1-5, the V gene TRBV5-6, with TRBD1 as a possible D gene (6 bases). The CDR3 spans 13 residues. Germline loops: CDR1 SGHDT, CDR2 YYEEEE. Between the trimmed V and J ends, which lost 4 bases and 13 bases, there was a span of 18 bases.

The rearrangement joins TRBV9 to TRBJ2-7; 8 positions match TRBD2. V lost 0 bases to trimming and J lost 5 bases; unmatched junction nucleotides: 4. Germline CDR1 is SGDLS and CDR2 is YYNGEE. The CDR3 loop spans 14 amino acids. CDR3 DNA: TGTGCCAGCAGCGTAGGCGGGAGGCCCCACGAGCAGTACTTC. Translation: CASSVGGRPHEQYF.

V and J are TRBV2 and TRBJ1-1; TRBD1 aligns across 9 bases. V lost 6 bases, J lost 1 base, and 3 bases stayed unmatched. Per the germline V gene, CDR1 is SNHLY and CDR2 is FYNNEI. CDR3 length: 14 amino acids. The CDR3 region is CASSWTGENTEAFF. The CDR3 coding sequence is TGTGCCAGCAGCTGGACAGGGGAGAACACTGAAGCTTTCTTT.

The chain links TRBV5-6 to TRBJ1-1; tentative D call: TRBD1 (5 bases). This CDR3 has 16 amino acids. V gave up 1 base and J gave up 4 bases, with 17 bases separating them. CDR1 and CDR2 (germline): SGHDT, YYEEEE. The CDR3, as DNA: TGTGCCAGCAGCTTGACCCCGGGGGGGGTGGTCACTGAAGCTTTCTTT. Residues: CASSLTPGGVVTEAFF. Together with reference TRBV5-6 and TRBJ1-1, the CDR3 gives the full variable domain: DAGVTQSPTHLIKTRGQQVTLRCSPKSGHDTVSWYQQALGQGPQFIFQYYEEEERQRGNFPDRFSGHQFPNYSSELNVNALLLGDSALYLCASSLTPGGVVTEAFFGQGTRLTVV.

This clone appeared a single time. This chain uses TRBV13 with TRBJ2-3; D is possibly TRBD1 (5 bases). The V gene lost 5 bases and the J gene lost 5 bases, with 8 bases spanning the gap. CDR1 and CDR2 (germline): PRHDT, FYEKMQ (reference sequence). This CDR3 is 12 amino acids long. CDR3 loop: CASSLQGDTQYF. The CDR3 DNA reads as TGTGCCAGCAGCCTCCAGGGAGATACGCAGTATTTT. The complete variable domain, with remaining parts taken from reference TRBV13 and TRBJ2-3, reads AAGVIQSPRHLIKEKRETATLKCYPIPRHDTVYWYQQGPGQDPQFLISFYEKMQSDKGSIPDRFSAQQFSDYHSELNMSSLELGDSALYFCASSLQGDTQYFGPGTRLTVL.

This clone was counted between two and nine times. The chain links TRBV20-1 to TRBJ1-2, with 7 bases fitting TRBD1. V dropped 6 bases and J dropped 8; count of bases not matched to a gene: 6. CDR3 size: 11 residues. Germline V CDR1 and CDR2: DFQATT, SNEGSKA (reference sequence). This CDR3 reads CSAGNRGGYTF. CDR3 DNA: TGCAGTGCCGGAAACAGGGGAGGCTACACCTTC.

V is TRBV29-1 and J is TRBJ2-1; D is undetermined. Germline V CDR1 and CDR2: SQVTM, ANQGSEA. The CDR3 is made up of 14 amino acids. V was clipped by 1 base and J by 3 bases, with 10 bases between them. The CDR3 spells CSVEGLAYYNEQFF. The CDR3 nucleotides are TGCAGCGTTGAAGGCCTCGCCTACTACAATGAGCAGTTCTTC.

V gene TRBV23-1 combines with J gene TRBJ2-2; weak D call: TRBD1 (6 bases). TRBV23-1 is an ORF, with its function uncertain. This CDR3 is built from 16 residues. Deletions cut 2 bases from V and 3 bases from J, with 13 bases between. The CDR3: CASSQPKDRYTGELFF. The DNA of the CDR3 is TGCGCCAGCAGTCAACCCAAGGACAGATACACCGGGGAGCTGTTTTTT.

The chain couples TRBV29-1 to TRBJ1-1; 9 bases match TRBD1. Germline assignment: CDR1 SQVTM and CDR2 ANQGSEA. With V trimmed by 8 bases and J by 4 bases, 5 bases remained unmatched. CDR3 length equals 12 residues. The CDR3 is CSTRTGATEAFF. CDR3 nucleotide sequence: TGCAGCACCCGGACAGGGGCCACTGAAGCTTTCTTT.

This clone was recorded many times. Different DNA sequences within this sample yield the same CDR3. This chain uses TRBV25-1 with TRBJ2-7; 8 bases are a match to TRBD2. Germline V lookup: CDR1 MGHDK, CDR2 SYGVNS. Germline trimming cut 6 bases from V and 4 bases from J; bases unmatched to any gene: 5. CDR3 length: 13 residues. The CDR3 sequence: CASRRGAGYEQYF. The CDR3 nucleotides are TGTGCCAGCAGGCGGGGGGCGGGTTACGAGCAGTACTTC.

V usage is TRBV5-1 and J usage is TRBJ1-1; no firm D call. V shed 2 bases and J shed 1 base, with 6 bases lying between them. The CDR3 loop spans 13 amino acids. Germline values: CDR1 SGHRS, CDR2 YFSETQ. CDR3 sequence (DNA): TGCGCCAGCAGCTTCCAGGAGAACACTGAAGCTTTCTTT. Its protein product is CASSFQENTEAFF.

The rearrangement joins TRBV11-3 to TRBJ2-3; no definite D call. In germline, CDR1 is SGHNT, CDR2 YENEEA. V lost 2 bases to trimming and J lost 0 bases, with 9 bases between them. The CDR3 extends over 15 amino acids. In DNA form, the CDR3 reads TGTGCCAGCAGCTTACATCACCGGAGCACAGATACGCAGTATTTT. Protein product: CASSLHHRSTDTQYF.

This clone has just one count. The V call is TRBV15, the J call TRBJ2-7, with D possibly TRBD1 on 6 matching bases. The CDR3 spans 14 residues. Germline CDR1 is LNHNV and CDR2 is YYDKDF (reference sequence). The germline V and J ends were trimmed by 5 bases and 2 bases, with 13 bases remaining between them. DNA of the CDR3: TGTGCCACCAGCGGCAACAGGGAGCCCTACGAGCAGTACTTC. It specifies CATSGNREPYEQYF.

The rearrangement uses TRBV5-6 and TRBJ2-7; D ambiguous. V lost 0 bases and J 3 bases, leaving 7 bases between the germline ends. CDR1 is SGHDT and CDR2 is YYEEEE in the germline V gene. The CDR3 sequence is 13 residues long. The DNA for the CDR3 is TGTGCCAGCAGCTTGGTGGCAGTCTACGAGCAGTACTTC. It is translated as CASSLVAVYEQYF.

Only a few counts were recorded for this clone. The V gene is TRBV5-1, the J gene TRBJ2-5; perhaps TRBD2 as D (6 bases). The length of the CDR3 is 14 residues. Looked up from germline, CDR1 is SGHRS and CDR2 is YFSETQ. V lost 4 bases and J lost 5, with 15 bases in between. As DNA, the CDR3 is TGCGCCAGCAGCCCTAGGGACTTTCGGGAGACCCAGTACTTC. This translates into CASSPRDFRETQYF. Supplemented by reference TRBV5-1 and TRBJ2-5, the full variable domain reads KAGVTQTPRYLIKTRGQQVTLSCSPISGHRSVSWYQQTPGQGLQFLFEYFSETQRNKGNFPGRFSGRQFSNSRSEMNVSTLELGDSALYLCASSPRDFRETQYFGPGTRLLVL.

V gene TRBV6-1 combines with J gene TRBJ1-2; TRBD1 is a possible D gene (5 bases). The V end lost 2 bases, the J end lost 5 bases, and 12 bases lay between the germline ends. Per the germline V gene, CDR1 is MNHNS and CDR2 is SASEGT. The CDR3 is made up of 14 amino acids. The CDR3 DNA reads TGTGCCAGCAGTGAATACAGGACCATGTATGGCTACACCTTC. Translated, it gives CASSEYRTMYGYTF.

The CDR3 bases are TGTGCCAGCAGCCTGCATGCCCGGACTAGCGGGAGGGCCAGAGATACGCAGTATTTT. Residues: CASSLHARTSGRARDTQYF. The chain carries TRBV7-2 and TRBJ2-3; 15 bases fit TRBD2. The ends lost 5 bases at V and 5 bases at J; junction bases unmatched: 14. Germline V gene lookup returns CDR1 SGHTA and CDR2 FQGNSA. The CDR3 is made up of 19 amino acids.

This chain's CDR3 is CASSLWTGGYEQYF. CDR3 coding DNA: TGTGCCAGCAGCTTATGGACAGGGGGTTACGAGCAGTACTTC. V gene TRBV5-6 combines with J gene TRBJ2-7; 10 bases fit TRBD1. Trimming removed 2 bases from V and 4 bases from J; junction bases left unmatched: 3. This CDR3 spans 14 amino acids. From germline, CDR1 is SGHDT and CDR2 YYEEEE.

The chain recombines TRBV4-1 with TRBJ1-2; D is possibly TRBD1 (6 bases). V was clipped by 0 bases and J by 8 bases, with 13 bases between them. Per germline, CDR1 MGHRA and CDR2 YSYEKL. The CDR3 length is 14 residues. The CDR3 protein is CASSQDGGGWGYTF. CDR3 bases: TGCGCCAGCAGCCAAGATGGGGGCGGGTGGGGCTACACCTTC.

V is TRBV18 and J is TRBJ1-1; weak D call: TRBD1 (5 bases). V was pared by 3 bases and J by 4 bases, with 21 bases between. CDR3 length: 17 residues. The germline V gene encodes CDR1 KGHSH and CDR2 LQKENI. The CDR3 sequence is CASSPLSGTSALTEAFF. In DNA form, the CDR3 reads TGTGCCAGCTCACCTCTTAGCGGGACGTCAGCCCTCACTGAAGCTTTCTTT.